One TCR beta chain is described in this entry. Its antigen is currently unknown. V lost 5 bases and J lost 5, with 18 bases in between. The CDR3 contains 15 residues. CDR1 and CDR2 from the germline V gene are MGHDK and SYGVNS. The sample comes from a study of T-cell memory formation after mild COVID-19. Whole-study results and caveats: Some responding clones appeared in pre-infection memory, suggesting cross-reactive memory joined. There was a balanced CD4/CD8 profile in clones contracting day 15 to 85, and later expanders leaned CD4+.

TCRdb reprocessed the 5' RACE reads with MiXCR, giving one entry per CDR3 protein. The repertoire holds 150,000 or so distinct CDR3 sequences, with about 28% as singletons. The chain uses TRBV25-1 and TRBJ2-5, with D uncertain. This clonotype was sampled from an adult woman who had mild COVID-19 (a few samples of this study predate the infection). Cell type and time point are not known. Sequenced input: PBMCs or a T cell subset sorted from them (not recorded which). CDR3: CASSPVGSMRETQYF. The CDR3 bases are TGTGCCAGCAGTCCCGTAGGATCCATGCGGGAGACCCAGTACTTC. The full variable domain, rest sourced from reference TRBV25-1 and TRBJ2-5, is EADIYQTPRYLVIGTGKKITLECSQTMGHDKMYWYQQDPGMELHLIHYSYGVNSTEKGDLSSESTVSRIRTEHFPLTLESARPSHTSQYLCASSPVGSMRETQYFGPGTRLLVL.